Listed below are T cell receptor beta chains from one sample, sequenced in a study of cytomegalovirus exposure and HLA in healthy donors. Using immunoSEQ multiplex PCR, the repertoire was profiled, and TCRdb retains in-frame clones only, with some absent. This table has about 240,000 clones, about 81% appearing once. The sample comprised PBMCs. Receptors originate from a woman aged 60-75 years in good health and CMV-seropositive. CDR3s include the opening cysteine and the closing phenylalanine or tryptophan. The D gene is left open where the match is weak. The size entry is marked missing in some rows and otherwise reads once, few, many or a size class.

J gene | V gene | clone size | D gene | CDR3 DNA | CDR3 protein
TRBJ2-7 | TRBV28 | . | TRBD2 | TGTGCCAGCAGCGGGAGGGCCTTCGAGCAGTACTTC | CASSGRAFEQYF
TRBJ1-2 | TRBV14 | once | . | TGTGCCAGCAGCCCCGGCGGAAGCTATGGCTACACCTTC | CASSPGGSYGYTF
TRBJ1-2 | TRBV5-1 | . | . | TGCGCCAGCAGCTTGATGGCGGGAGGCGGCTACACCTTC | CASSLMAGGGYTF
TRBJ2-1 | TRBV4-1 | . | TRBD2 | TGCGCCAGCAGCCAAGACCTCCTTCCCGGACTAGCGGGAGAGGAGCAGTTCTTC | CASSQDLLPGLAGEEQFF
TRBJ1-4 | TRBV4-2 | . | TRBD1 | TGTGCCAGCAGGCGGGGGACAGGGGGTGTAGATAGTGAAAAACTGTTTTTT | CASRRGTGGVDSEKLFF
TRBJ2-5 | TRBV6-6 | once | TRBD2 | TGTGCCAGCAGTTACCAGGCGGGAGCAGAGACCCAGTACTTC | CASSYQAGAETQYF
TRBJ2-5 | TRBV6-5 | . | . | TGTGCCAGCAGGCCCCTGAGCCCTCAAGAGACCCAGTACTTC | CASRPLSPQETQYF
TRBJ1-1 | TRBV7-2 | . | TRBD1 | TGTGCCAGCAGCTTAACTCCGGGACAGGGGGGTGAAGCTTTCTTT | CASSLTPGQGGEAFF
TRBJ2-6 | TRBV4-1 | . | . | TGCGCCAGCAGCCAAGATAAGAGGCCCCAGACCTCTGGGGCCAACGTCCTGACTTTC | CASSQDKRPQTSGANVLTF
TRBJ1-5 | TRBV6-1 | . | TRBD1 | TGTGCCAGCACCCCGACAGGGGGATGGAATCAGCCCCAGCATTTT | CASTPTGGWNQPQHF
TRBJ1-5 | TRBV28 | . | . | TGTGCCAGCAGTGGCGGCGGGGACCCCCAGCATTTT | CASSGGGDPQHF
TRBJ1-2 | TRBV6-6 | . | TRBD1 | TGTGCCAGCAGTCCGTGGACAGGGCAATTTCGCTATGGCTACACCTTC | CASSPWTGQFRYGYTF
TRBJ1-4 | TRBV30 | . | . | TGTGCCTGGCGTCCCCCGACAGGCCTTATTGAAAAACTGTTTTTT | CAWRPPTGLIEKLFF
TRBJ1-1 | TRBV11-2 | . | . | TGTGCCAGCAGCTATCAGGGATTCAACACTGAAGCTTTCTTT | CASSYQGFNTEAFF
TRBJ2-7 | TRBV28 | . | TRBD1 | TGTGCCAGCAGTCTTGACAGGGTCTACGAGCAGTACTTC | CASSLDRVYEQYF
TRBJ2-7 | TRBV4-2 | few | TRBD2 | TGTGCCAGCAGCCAAGATATGGCTAGCGGGACTTACGAGCAGTACTTC | CASSQDMASGTYEQYF
TRBJ1-1 | TRBV29-1 | . | . | TGCAGCGTTGGGTTCGGGACTGAAGCTTTCTTT | CSVGFGTEAFF
TRBJ1-1 | TRBV19 | once | . | TGTGCCAGTAGAACCGGGACAATGAACACTGAAGCTTTCTTT | CASRTGTMNTEAFF
TRBJ1-3 | TRBV7-2 | . | . | TGTGCCAGCACTCCGTCTAGGGGAAACACCATATATTTT | CASTPSRGNTIYF
TRBJ2-2 | TRBV9 | . | . | TGTGCCAGCAGCGTATATACCGGGGAGCTGTTTTTT | CASSVYTGELFF
TRBJ1-1 | TRBV7-9 | few | . | TGTGCCAGCAGCTTAGAAGGGGACACTGAAGCTTTCTTT | CASSLEGDTEAFF
TRBJ2-1 | TRBV5-4 | few | TRBD2 | TGTGCCAGCAGCCCCGGACTAGCGGGGTTCAATGAGCAGTTCTTC | CASSPGLAGFNEQFF
TRBJ2-6 | TRBV4-1 | . | . | TGCGCCAGCAGCCAAGAGAGGGGGGCCAACGTCCTGACTTTC | CASSQERGANVLTF
TRBJ1-2 | TRBV18 | . | . | TGTGCCAGCTCACCTCAGGGAAACTATGGCTACACCTTC | CASSPQGNYGYTF
TRBJ2-5 | TRBV6-5 | . | . | TGTGCCAGCAGGGAGGGACCACAAGAGACCCAGTACTTC | CASREGPQETQYF
TRBJ2-1 | TRBV4-1 | . | TRBD2 | TGCGCCAGCAGCCAAGATAGCGGGAGGTCCTACAATGAGCAGTTCTTC | CASSQDSGRSYNEQFF
TRBJ1-2 | TRBV6-1 | . | TRBD1 | TGTGCCAGCATCCTCTCATGGGACAGCCATGGCTACACCTTC | CASILSWDSHGYTF
TRBJ1-5 | TRBV10-2 | . | . | TGCGCCAGCAGGGAACAGGAAGGTGGCCAGCCCCAGCATTTT | CASREQEGGQPQHF
TRBJ1-5 | TRBV7-9 | . | TRBD1 | TGTGCCAGCAGCATGACAGGGTATAGCAATCAGCCCCAGCATTTT | CASSMTGYSNQPQHF
TRBJ1-5 | TRBV19 | . | . | TGTGCCAGTAGCCCGACGGAGAATCATCAGCCCCAGCATTTT | CASSPTENHQPQHF
TRBJ1-2 | TRBV28 | . | . | TGTGCCAGCGCCCCAGGGGCTAACTATGGCTACACCTTC | CASAPGANYGYTF
TRBJ2-4 | TRBV28 | . | TRBD2 | TGTGCCAGCAACGAAGCGGGAGCTGGGGAAAACATTCAGTACTTC | CASNEAGAGENIQYF
TRBJ1-2 | TRBV4-2 | . | TRBD1 | TGTGCCAGCAGCCGCCCGGGACAGGGCTATGGCTACACCTTC | CASSRPGQGYGYTF
TRBJ1-1 | TRBV5-4 | . | . | TGTGCCAGCAGCTTGGGGTCAGGGACTTACACTGAAGCTTTCTTT | CASSLGSGTYTEAFF
TRBJ2-1 | TRBV7-3 | . | . | TGTGCCAGCAGCCGCTCCGGGGTTTCGGCAAATGAGCAGTTCTTC | CASSRSGVSANEQFF
TRBJ2-1 | TRBV2 | once | TRBD1 | TGTGCCAGCAGGAAACAGGGGGCACACTACAATGAGCAGTTCTTC | CASRKQGAHYNEQFF
TRBJ1-1 | TRBV6-5 | . | TRBD1 | TGTGCCAGCCGTGCTGGGCCCGGGACAGAACAAAAAGCTTTCTTT | CASRAGPGTEQKAFF
TRBJ1-3 | TRBV28 | . | TRBD1 | TGTGCCAGCAGTCCGTACAGGGGGCTTGGAAACACCATATATTTT | CASSPYRGLGNTIYF
TRBJ2-1 | TRBV7-7 | . | TRBD1 | TGTGCTAGCAGCCAGCAGCACAGGGGCGATGAGCAGTTCTTC | CASSQQHRGDEQFF
TRBJ2-5 | TRBV5-4 | . | . | TGTGCCAGCAGCGGCAGACTCGAGCTCGGGGAGACCCAGTACTTC | CASSGRLELGETQYF
TRBJ2-1 | TRBV5-1 | . | TRBD2 | TGCGCCAGCAGCTCACACCCCCAAGGGACTAGCGGGAGCCGGAATGAGCAGTTCTTC | CASSSHPQGTSGSRNEQFF
TRBJ1-2 | TRBV6-5 | . | TRBD1 | TGTGCCACGGGACAGGGAAGCGGCTACACCTTC | CATGQGSGYTF
TRBJ2-7 | TRBV7-6 | . | TRBD2 | TGTGCCAGCAGCTTAGCCCCCGGGACTAGCGGGGACTACGAGCAGTACTTC | CASSLAPGTSGDYEQYF
TRBJ2-3 | TRBV11-3 | . | . | TGTGCCAGCAGCTTTAGCGTCACAGATACGCAGTATTTT | CASSFSVTDTQYF
TRBJ1-2 | TRBV6-5 | . | . | TGTGCCAGCAGTTACGCGGGGGGGTATGGCTACACCTTC | CASSYAGGYGYTF
TRBJ1-2 | TRBV7-3 | many | . | TGTGCCAGCAGCCCGGGGGGGGCAGGGAGCCCCAATGGCTACACCTTC | CASSPGGAGSPNGYTF
TRBJ1-2 | TRBV14 | . | TRBD1 | TGTGCCAGCAGCCAACCCGAACAGGGGAATGGCTACACCTTC | CASSQPEQGNGYTF
TRBJ2-7 | TRBV7-8 | . | . | TGTGCCAGCAGCTTAGTGGACAGCCCCTACGAGCAGTACTTC | CASSLVDSPYEQYF
TRBJ1-1 | TRBV9 | . | TRBD1 | TGTGCCAGCAGCGTACGGGACAGGGAGGGAACTGAAGCTTTCTTT | CASSVRDREGTEAFF
TRBJ2-7 | TRBV9 | . | . | TGTGCCAGCAGCGTTTCCCCCACCTACGAGCAGTACTTC | CASSVSPTYEQYF
TRBJ2-4 | TRBV19 | . | TRBD1 | TGTGCCAGTAATTCCGGGACAGCCACAGCCAAAAACATTCAGTACTTC | CASNSGTATAKNIQYF
TRBJ1-2 | TRBV18 | . | . | TGTGCCAGCTCACCAAACCCGGGCAGGGCGAACTATGGCTACACCTTC | CASSPNPGRANYGYTF